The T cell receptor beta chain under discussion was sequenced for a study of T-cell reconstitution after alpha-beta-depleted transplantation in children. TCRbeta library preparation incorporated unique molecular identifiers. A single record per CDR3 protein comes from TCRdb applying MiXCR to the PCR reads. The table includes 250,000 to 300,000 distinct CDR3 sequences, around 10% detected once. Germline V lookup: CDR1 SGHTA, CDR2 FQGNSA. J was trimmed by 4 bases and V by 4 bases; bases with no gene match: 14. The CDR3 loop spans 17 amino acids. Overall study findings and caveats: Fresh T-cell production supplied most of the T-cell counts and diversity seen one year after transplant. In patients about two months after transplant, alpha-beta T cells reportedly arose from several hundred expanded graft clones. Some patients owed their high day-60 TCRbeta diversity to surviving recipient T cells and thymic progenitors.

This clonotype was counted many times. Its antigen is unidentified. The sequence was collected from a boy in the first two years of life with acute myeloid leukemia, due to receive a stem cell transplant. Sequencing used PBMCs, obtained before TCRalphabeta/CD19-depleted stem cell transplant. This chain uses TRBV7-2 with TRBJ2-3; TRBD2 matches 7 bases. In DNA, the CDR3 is TGTGCCAGCAGCTCACCGCGGGGCGGGAGCATGGCAGATACGCAGTATTTT. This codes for CASSSPRGGSMADTQYF.